A single sample gave rise to the 10 T cell receptor beta chains below, sequenced in a study of blood T cell repertoires in COVID-19. Using immunoSEQ multiplex PCR, the repertoire was profiled, and TCRdb retains in-frame clones only, with some absent. The sample includes about 81,000 clones, more than 75% seen only once; the top ten take less than 11%. Sequencing was carried out using peripheral blood. The source of these receptors is a man aged 60 to 69 with acute or convalescent COVID-19.

The chain has TRBV19 and TRBJ2-3, with 10 bases that match TRBD1. The trim removed 9 bases at V and 2 bases at J, leaving 2 bases unmatched. The CDR3 is 13 residues long. Germline assignment: CDR1 LNHDA and CDR2 SQIVND (reference sequence). CDR3 nucleotides: TGTGCCAGCCGACAGGGGGCCACAGATACGCAGTATTTT. Its protein is CASRQGATDTQYF.

This chain uses TRBV29-1 with TRBJ2-7, with TRBD2 matching over 10 bases. This CDR3 contains 16 residues. The J segment lost 2 bases and the V segment lost 1 base, leaving 8 bases of the junction unmatched. The germline CDR1 and CDR2 sequences are SQVTM and ANQGSEA. The CDR3 coding sequence is TGCAGCGTTGAAGCCCTAGGGACTAGCGAGGCCTACGAGCAGTACTTC. Translation gives CSVEALGTSEAYEQYF.

The gene calls are TRBV12-5 and TRBJ1-2; the match to TRBD1 covers 7 bases. The length of the CDR3 is 16 residues. Per germline, CDR1 LGHNT and CDR2 FRNRAP. J was trimmed by 0 bases and V by 4 bases; bases with no gene match: 8. CDR3 in amino acids: CASGSNAGTANYGYTF. CDR3 sequence (DNA): TGTGCTAGTGGTTCCAACGCCGGGACAGCTAACTATGGCTACACCTTC.

The chain links TRBV25-1 to TRBJ2-7; D uncertain. Germline CDR1 MGHDK, CDR2 SYGVNS. V lost 6 bases, J lost 2 bases, and 8 bases lay in between. The CDR3 spans 12 residues. The CDR3 bases are TGTGCCAGCAGCCCGGTCACCTACGAGCAGTACTTC. This translates into CASSPVTYEQYF.

This chain links TRBV14 with TRBJ1-4; 7 nucleotides line up with TRBD1. The V gene end was trimmed by 0 bases and the J gene end by 7 bases; junction bases not matched to a gene: 5. The CDR3 has 15 residues. The germline V gene encodes CDR1 SGHDN and CDR2 FVKESK. CDR3 loop: CASSQDRGGGEKLFF. CDR3 bases: TGTGCCAGCAGCCAAGATAGAGGGGGCGGTGAAAAACTGTTTTTT.

The J gene is TRBJ2-1, the V gene TRBV10-3, with 11 bases aligning to TRBD2. From germline, CDR1 is ENHRY and CDR2 SYGVKD. The CDR3 spans 15 residues. The J segment lost 8 bases and the V segment lost 10 bases, leaving 13 bases of the junction unmatched. CDR3 region: CATGPLAGEGYEQFF. In DNA, the CDR3 is TGTGCCACGGGACCACTAGCGGGGGAGGGCTATGAGCAGTTCTTC.

The V call is TRBV5-4, the J call TRBJ1-1; perhaps TRBD1 as D (6 bases). Germline CDR1 and CDR2: SGHNT and YYREEE (reference sequence). The CDR3 contains 14 residues. The V and J ends lost 2 bases and 1 base respectively, with 9 bases between them. CDR3 region: CASSFHRANTEAFF. As DNA, the CDR3 is TGTGCCAGCAGCTTTCACAGGGCGAACACTGAAGCTTTCTTT.

In its sample, this clone was seen a few times. The V call is TRBV18, the J call TRBJ1-5, with 12 bases identical to TRBD1. The germline gives CDR1 KGHSH, CDR2 LQKENI. The ends lost 3 bases at V and 7 bases at J; junction bases unmatched: 4. CDR3 length: 15 amino acids. The CDR3 sequence: CASSPGTGGRQPQHF. CDR3 bases: TGTGCCAGCTCACCCGGGACAGGGGGCCGGCAGCCCCAGCATTTT.

J is TRBJ2-1 and V is TRBV19; 7 bases agree with TRBD2. CDR3 size: 15 residues. The junction had 12 bases not matched to a gene; V was cut back by 5 bases and J by 8 bases. CDR1 and CDR2 from the germline V gene are LNHDA and SQIVND (reference sequence). CDR3 nucleotides: TGTGCCAGTAGTTTTTTTGGCGGGAGAGGGGATGAGCAGTTCTTC. Amino acid sequence: CASSFFGGRGDEQFF.

The V and J genes are TRBV28 and TRBJ2-1; 8 bases line up with TRBD2. Germline V lookup: CDR1 MDHEN, CDR2 SYDVKM. Trimming removed 5 bases from V and 10 bases from J; junction bases left unmatched: 13. CDR3 length: 15 residues. The CDR3 spells CASSPSGLEGREQFF. In nucleotides, the CDR3 is TGTGCCAGCAGTCCGTCGGGACTAGAGGGTAGGGAGCAGTTCTTC.